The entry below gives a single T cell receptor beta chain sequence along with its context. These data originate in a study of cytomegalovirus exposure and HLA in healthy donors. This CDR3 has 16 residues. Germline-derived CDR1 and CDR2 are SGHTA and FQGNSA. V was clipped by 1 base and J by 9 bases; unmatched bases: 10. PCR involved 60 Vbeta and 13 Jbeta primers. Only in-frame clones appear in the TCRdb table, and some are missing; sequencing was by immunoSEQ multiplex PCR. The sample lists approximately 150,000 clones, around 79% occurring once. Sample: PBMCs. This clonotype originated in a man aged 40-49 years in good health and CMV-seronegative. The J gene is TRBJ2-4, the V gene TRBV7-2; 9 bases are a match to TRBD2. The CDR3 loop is CASSLEGGGARSIQYF. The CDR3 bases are TGTGCCAGCAGCTTAGAGGGCGGGGGGGCCAGGAGCATTCAGTACTTC. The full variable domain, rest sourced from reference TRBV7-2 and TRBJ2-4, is GAGVSQSPSNKVTEKGKDVELRCDPISGHTALYWYRQSLGQGLEFLIYFQGNSAPDKSGLPSDRFSAERTGGSVSTLTIQRTQQEDSAVYLCASSLEGGGARSIQYFGAGTRLSVL.